The TCR beta chain under discussion was sequenced for a study of Graves' ophthalmopathy and Graves' hyperthyroidism. As for the study in general: At the time of initial diagnosis and before any treatment, peripheral blood was collected.

This CDR3 contains 12 residues. The V end was cut by 7 bases, the J end by 2 bases, with 9 bases between. CDR1 and CDR2 (germline): MDHEN, SYDVKM. Other autoimmune diseases, uncontrolled infections, pregnancy or lactation led to the exclusion of patients. Orbital computed tomography and thyroid ultrasound, along with TRAb, serum thyroxine and clinical symptoms, underpinned diagnosis. This clonotype has at least ten counts. Amplification of the TCR beta CDR3 regions used RNA transcripts (as template). The authors performed first-round RT-PCR with HTBI primers and then a second-round multiplex PCR. TCRdb used MiXCR to reprocess the multiplex PCR reads, holding one entry per CDR3 protein. The sample lists about 220,000 distinct CDR3 sequences, about 22% occurring once.

V and J are TRBV28 and TRBJ2-7, with D hard to call. This TCR was recovered from a woman aged 45-65 years with Graves' ophthalmopathy. Specimen: peripheral blood. The CDR3 DNA is TGTGCCAGCAATCTCCCTCCCTACGAGCAGTACTTC. It codes for CASNLPPYEQYF.